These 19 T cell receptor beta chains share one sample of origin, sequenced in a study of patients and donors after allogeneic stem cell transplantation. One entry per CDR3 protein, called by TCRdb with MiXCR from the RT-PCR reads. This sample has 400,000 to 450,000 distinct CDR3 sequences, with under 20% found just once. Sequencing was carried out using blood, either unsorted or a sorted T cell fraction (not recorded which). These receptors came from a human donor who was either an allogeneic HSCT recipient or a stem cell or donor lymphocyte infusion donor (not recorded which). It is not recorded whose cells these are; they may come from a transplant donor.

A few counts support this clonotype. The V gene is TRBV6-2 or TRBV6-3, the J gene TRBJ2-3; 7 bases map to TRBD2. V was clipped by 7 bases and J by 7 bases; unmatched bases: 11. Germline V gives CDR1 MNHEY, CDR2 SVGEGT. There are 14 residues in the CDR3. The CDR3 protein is CASKHGASGHTQYF. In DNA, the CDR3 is TGTGCCAGCAAACACGGAGCTAGCGGTCATACGCAGTATTTT.

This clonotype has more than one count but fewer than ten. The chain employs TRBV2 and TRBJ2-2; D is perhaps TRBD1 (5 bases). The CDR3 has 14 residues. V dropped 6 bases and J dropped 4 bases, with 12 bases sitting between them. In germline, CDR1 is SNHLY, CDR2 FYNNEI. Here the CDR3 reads CASRVRASTGELFF. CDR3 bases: TGTGCCAGCAGGGTCAGGGCCAGCACCGGGGAGCTGTTTTTT.

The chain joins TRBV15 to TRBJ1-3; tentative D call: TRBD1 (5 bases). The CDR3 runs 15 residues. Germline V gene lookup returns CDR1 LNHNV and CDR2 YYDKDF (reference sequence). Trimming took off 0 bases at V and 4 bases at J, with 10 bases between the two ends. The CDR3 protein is CATSRDGGMGNTIYF. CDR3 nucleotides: TGTGCCACCAGCAGAGATGGGGGTATGGGAAACACCATATATTTT.

The CDR3 is CSARRGGERNEQFF. The DNA of the CDR3 is TGCAGTGCTAGAAGAGGGGGCGAAAGGAATGAGCAGTTCTTC. The rearrangement links TRBV20-1 to TRBJ2-1; 7 nucleotides agree with TRBD1. Germline CDR1 and CDR2: DFQATT and SNEGSKA (reference sequence). The CDR3 has 14 amino acids. V dropped 2 bases and J dropped 7; count of bases not matched to a gene: 8.

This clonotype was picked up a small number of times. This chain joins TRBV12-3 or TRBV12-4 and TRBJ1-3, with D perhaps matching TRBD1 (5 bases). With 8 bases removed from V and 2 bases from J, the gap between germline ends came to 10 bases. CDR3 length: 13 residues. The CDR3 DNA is TGTGCCAGCCTCAGGGCGGCTGGAAACACCATATATTTT. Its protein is CASLRAAGNTIYF.

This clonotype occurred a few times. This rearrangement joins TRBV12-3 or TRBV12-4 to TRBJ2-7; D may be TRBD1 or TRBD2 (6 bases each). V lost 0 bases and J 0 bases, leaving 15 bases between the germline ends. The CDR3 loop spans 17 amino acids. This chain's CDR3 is CASSLALGGWISYEQYF. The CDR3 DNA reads TGTGCCAGCAGTTTAGCGCTGGGGGGCTGGATCTCCTACGAGCAGTACTTC.

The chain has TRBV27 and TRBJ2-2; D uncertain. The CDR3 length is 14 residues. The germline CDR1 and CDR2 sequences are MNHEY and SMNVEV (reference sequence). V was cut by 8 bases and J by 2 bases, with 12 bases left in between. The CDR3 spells CASWAGVNTGELFF. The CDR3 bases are TGTGCCAGCTGGGCAGGCGTAAACACCGGGGAGCTGTTTTTT.

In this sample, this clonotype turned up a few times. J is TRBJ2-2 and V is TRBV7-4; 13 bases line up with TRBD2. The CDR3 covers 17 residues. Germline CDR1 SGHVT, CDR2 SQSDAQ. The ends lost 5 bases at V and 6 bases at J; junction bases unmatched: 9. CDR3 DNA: TGTGCCAGCAGCCAACTAGCGGGGGGGCCTAGGGCCGGGGAGCTGTTTTTT. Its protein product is CASSQLAGGPRAGELFF.

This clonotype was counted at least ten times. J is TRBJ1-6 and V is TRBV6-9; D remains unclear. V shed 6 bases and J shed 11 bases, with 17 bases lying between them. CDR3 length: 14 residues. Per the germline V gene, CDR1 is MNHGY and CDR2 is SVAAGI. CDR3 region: CASRFGRNWTPLHF. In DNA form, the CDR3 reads TGTGCCAGCAGATTCGGACGCAATTGGACACCCCTCCACTTT.

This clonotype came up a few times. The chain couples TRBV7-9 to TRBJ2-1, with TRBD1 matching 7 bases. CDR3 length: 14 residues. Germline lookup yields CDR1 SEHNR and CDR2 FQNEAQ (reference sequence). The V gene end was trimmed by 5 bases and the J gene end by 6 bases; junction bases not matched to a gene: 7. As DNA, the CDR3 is TGTGCCAGCAGCGCCGGGACAGCCTCCAATGAGCAGTTCTTC. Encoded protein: CASSAGTASNEQFF.

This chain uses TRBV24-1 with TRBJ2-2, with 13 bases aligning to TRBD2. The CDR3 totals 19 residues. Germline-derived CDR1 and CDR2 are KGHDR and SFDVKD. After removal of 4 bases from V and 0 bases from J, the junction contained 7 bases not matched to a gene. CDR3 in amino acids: CATSEPGLAGETNTGELFF. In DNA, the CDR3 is TGTGCCACCAGTGAACCCGGACTAGCGGGGGAGACGAACACCGGGGAGCTGTTTTTT.

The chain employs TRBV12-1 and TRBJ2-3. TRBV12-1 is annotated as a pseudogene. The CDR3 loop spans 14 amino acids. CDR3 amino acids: CASSRTVRQDTQYF. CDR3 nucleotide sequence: TGTGCCAGCAGCCGAACAGTACGTCAAGATACGCAGTATTTT.

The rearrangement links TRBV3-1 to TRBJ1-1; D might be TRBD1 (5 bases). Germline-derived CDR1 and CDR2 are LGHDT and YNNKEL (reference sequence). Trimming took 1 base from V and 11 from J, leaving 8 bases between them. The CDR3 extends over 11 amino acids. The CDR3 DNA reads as TGTGCCAGCAGCCAAGCAGGGCGGGCTTTCTTT. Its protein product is CASSQAGRAFF.

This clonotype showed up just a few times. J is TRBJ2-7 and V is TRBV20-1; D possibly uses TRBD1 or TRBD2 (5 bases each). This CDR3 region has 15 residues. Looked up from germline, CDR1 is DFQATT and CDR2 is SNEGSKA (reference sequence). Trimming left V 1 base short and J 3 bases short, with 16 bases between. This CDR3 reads CSARVNSGTYYEQYF. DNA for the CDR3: TGCAGTGCTAGAGTAAACTCGGGGACGTACTACGAGCAGTACTTC.

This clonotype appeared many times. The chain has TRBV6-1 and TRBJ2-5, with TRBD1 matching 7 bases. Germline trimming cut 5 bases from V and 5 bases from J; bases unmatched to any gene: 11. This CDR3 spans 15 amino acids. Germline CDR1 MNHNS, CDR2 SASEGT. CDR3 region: CASSPGQLEGETQYF. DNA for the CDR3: TGTGCCAGCAGTCCGGGACAGCTAGAGGGGGAGACCCAGTACTTC.

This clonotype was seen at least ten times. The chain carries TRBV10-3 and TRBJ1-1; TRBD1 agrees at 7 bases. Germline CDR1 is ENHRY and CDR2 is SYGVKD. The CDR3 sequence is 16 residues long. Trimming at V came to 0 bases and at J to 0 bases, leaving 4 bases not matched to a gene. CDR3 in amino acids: CAISESGRGLNTEAFF. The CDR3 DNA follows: TGTGCCATCAGTGAGTCGGGGAGGGGGCTGAACACTGAAGCTTTCTTT.

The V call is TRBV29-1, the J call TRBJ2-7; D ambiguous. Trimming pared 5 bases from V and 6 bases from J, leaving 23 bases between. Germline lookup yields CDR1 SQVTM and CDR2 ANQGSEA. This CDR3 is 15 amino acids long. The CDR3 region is CSVSLANRLNAEQYF. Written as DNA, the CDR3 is TGCAGCGTTTCTCTGGCAAACCGGTTGAATGCCGAGCAGTACTTC.

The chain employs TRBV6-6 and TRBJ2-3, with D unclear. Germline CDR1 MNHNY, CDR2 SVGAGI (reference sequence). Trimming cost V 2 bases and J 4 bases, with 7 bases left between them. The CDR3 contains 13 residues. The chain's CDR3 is CASSYEEPDTQYF. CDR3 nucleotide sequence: TGTGCCAGCAGTTACGAGGAGCCAGATACGCAGTATTTT.

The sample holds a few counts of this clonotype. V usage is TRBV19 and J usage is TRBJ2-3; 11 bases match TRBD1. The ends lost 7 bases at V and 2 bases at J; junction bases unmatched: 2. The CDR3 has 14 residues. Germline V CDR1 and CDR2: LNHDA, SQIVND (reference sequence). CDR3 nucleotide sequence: TGTGCCAGTATGGACAGGGGGCCCACAGATACGCAGTATTTT. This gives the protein CASMDRGPTDTQYF.